A few counts support the clone carrying this TCR beta chain. The sample belongs to a study of T-cell memory formation after mild COVID-19. TCRdb re-called the 5' RACE reads with MiXCR, one entry per CDR3 protein. Here the sample spans 280,000 or so distinct CDR3 sequences, approximately 8.4% being singletons. Between the trimmed V and J ends, which lost 0 bases and 5 bases, there was a span of 7 bases. The germline CDR1 and CDR2 sequences are DFQATT and SNEGSKA (reference sequence). The CDR3 loop spans 12 amino acids. The sequenced sample was PBMCs or a T cell subset sorted from them (not recorded which). This TCR was sampled from a man aged 18 to 29 who had mild COVID-19 (a few samples of this study predate the infection). Cell type and time point are not known. V usage is TRBV20-1 and J usage is TRBJ2-5; the D gene could be TRBD1 or TRBD2 (5 bases each). CDR3 sequence (DNA): TGCAGTGCTAGAGATTGGGGGGAGACCCAGTACTTC. Protein sequence: CSARDWGETQYF.